This T cell receptor beta chain was captured in a study of T cell repertoires in cytomegalovirus infection (dated by TCRdb to about 2019). With regard to the full study: Peptide stimulations targeted recently identified HLA-C-restricted CMV epitopes, whose presentation resists viral immunomodulation, together with well-studied HLA-B-restricted epitopes. Donor HLA type was relevant to the analysis, because carriage of CMV infection together with the matching HLA type was indicated by public TCR beta signatures. What the study reported, not specific to this receptor: Cumulative frequency of public TCR beta family members discriminated carriers of CMV infection plus the relevant HLA type in this cohort and an independent 352-donor cohort. The ex vivo response was dominated by HLA-C-restricted CMV-specific TCR beta clonotypes, and the single most frequent clonotype in two of eight donors was supplied by these HLA-C-restricted clonotypes.

This clonotype has only a few counts. Which antigen it targets is not known. Base qualities are not provided; no much larger clone lies one nucleotide away. The treatment or condition label here, explained by the study, means: in vitro stimulation with specific CMV peptide epitopes to enrich CMV-specific T cells. The germline V gene encodes CDR1 SGHRS and CDR2 YFSETQ. There are 14 amino acids in the CDR3, from cysteine to phenylalanine inclusive. Only the CDR3 region is kept as DNA, spanning 42 bases read in frame from base 1. V lost 0 bases and J lost 0 bases; the stretch between them is 7 bases long. TCRdb lists the instrument as Illumina HiSeq 1500. TCRdb took the public reads, trimmed them with fastp at Q25, ran MiXCR for clone calling and kept in-frame beta chains. Rows with one shared CDR3 protein collapse into an entry with the most common genes and DNA. Recorded for this sample are 370,000 or so distinct CDR3 sequences; about 32% of them occurred a single time. 13% of the sample rests with the top ten.

The source is a human donor in good health (CMV status not recorded). Some clones in this sample may be carry-over from other donors' samples. The chain is encoded by TRBV5-1 joined to TRBJ2-7, with an unclear D gene assignment. The sequences come from cultured PBMCs, collected from culture after CMV antigen stimulation. The CDR3 reads CASSLATDSYEQYF. The DNA sequence is given as TGCGCCAGCAGCTTGGCGACCGACTCCTACGAGCAGTACTTC.